Detailed here is one T cell receptor beta chain. The antigen is unknown. This may stem from a read error, because a much larger clone lies one nucleotide away. The source of the sample is a study of T cell repertoires in cytomegalovirus infection. Study background: Through public TCR beta signatures, both CMV infection and matching HLA type were indicated. General study points: Accumulated public TCR beta family frequency recognized individuals carrying CMV together with the relevant HLA.

Each CDR3 protein gets one entry after TCRdb re-called the reads with MiXCR. Here the sample spans fewer than 850,000 distinct CDR3 sequences, approximately 32% being singletons. CDR3 length equals 12 residues. Between the trimmed V and J ends, which lost 1 base and 9 bases, there was a span of 4 bases. The germline gives CDR1 MGHRA, CDR2 YSYEKL. The specimen was cultured CD8+ T cells from PBMCs, collected from culture after CMV antigen stimulation. The chain employs TRBV4-1 and TRBJ1-6; no reliable D call. The clonotype was recovered from a human donor in good health (CMV status not recorded). Some clones in this sample may be carry-over from other donors' samples. DNA of the CDR3: TGCGCCAGCAGCCAAGTTGGTTCACCCCTCCACTTT. Its protein product is CASSQVGSPLHF.